The clone carrying this TCR beta chain has a handful of counts. This record belongs to a study of T-cell reconstitution after alpha-beta-depleted transplantation in children. Unique molecular identifiers tagged the TCRbeta library. MiXCR, applied by TCRdb to the PCR reads, yields one record per CDR3 protein. The repertoire holds 600,000 to 700,000 distinct CDR3 sequences, with roughly 15% as singletons. CDR3 length equals 13 residues. Deletions cut 8 bases from V and 1 base from J, with 11 bases between. Germline CDR1 is SGHTA and CDR2 is FQGTGA. The chain combines TRBV7-3 with TRBJ1-1; D gene uncertain. This TCR was recovered from a human donor who donated a stem cell graft to a child with acute myeloid leukemia. The starting material was PBMCs from the stem cell graft donor, obtained from the stem cell graft. CDR3 in DNA: TGTGCCAGCGCCCCAACCCCGAACACTGAAGCTTTCTTT. This encodes CASAPTPNTEAFF.